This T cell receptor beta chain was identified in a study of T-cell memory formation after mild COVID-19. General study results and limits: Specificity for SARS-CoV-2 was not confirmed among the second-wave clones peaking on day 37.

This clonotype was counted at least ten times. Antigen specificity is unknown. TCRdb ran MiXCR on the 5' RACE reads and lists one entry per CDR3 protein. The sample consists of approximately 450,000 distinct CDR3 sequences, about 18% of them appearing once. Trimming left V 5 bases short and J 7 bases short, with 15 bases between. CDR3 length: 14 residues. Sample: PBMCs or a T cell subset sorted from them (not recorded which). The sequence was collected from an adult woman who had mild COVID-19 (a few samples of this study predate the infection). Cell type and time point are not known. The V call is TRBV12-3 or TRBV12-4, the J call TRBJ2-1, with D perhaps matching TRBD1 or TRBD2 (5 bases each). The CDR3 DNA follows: TGTGCCAGCAGTACTAGGGGATTAGGGAATGAGCAGTTCTTC. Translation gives CASSTRGLGNEQFF.